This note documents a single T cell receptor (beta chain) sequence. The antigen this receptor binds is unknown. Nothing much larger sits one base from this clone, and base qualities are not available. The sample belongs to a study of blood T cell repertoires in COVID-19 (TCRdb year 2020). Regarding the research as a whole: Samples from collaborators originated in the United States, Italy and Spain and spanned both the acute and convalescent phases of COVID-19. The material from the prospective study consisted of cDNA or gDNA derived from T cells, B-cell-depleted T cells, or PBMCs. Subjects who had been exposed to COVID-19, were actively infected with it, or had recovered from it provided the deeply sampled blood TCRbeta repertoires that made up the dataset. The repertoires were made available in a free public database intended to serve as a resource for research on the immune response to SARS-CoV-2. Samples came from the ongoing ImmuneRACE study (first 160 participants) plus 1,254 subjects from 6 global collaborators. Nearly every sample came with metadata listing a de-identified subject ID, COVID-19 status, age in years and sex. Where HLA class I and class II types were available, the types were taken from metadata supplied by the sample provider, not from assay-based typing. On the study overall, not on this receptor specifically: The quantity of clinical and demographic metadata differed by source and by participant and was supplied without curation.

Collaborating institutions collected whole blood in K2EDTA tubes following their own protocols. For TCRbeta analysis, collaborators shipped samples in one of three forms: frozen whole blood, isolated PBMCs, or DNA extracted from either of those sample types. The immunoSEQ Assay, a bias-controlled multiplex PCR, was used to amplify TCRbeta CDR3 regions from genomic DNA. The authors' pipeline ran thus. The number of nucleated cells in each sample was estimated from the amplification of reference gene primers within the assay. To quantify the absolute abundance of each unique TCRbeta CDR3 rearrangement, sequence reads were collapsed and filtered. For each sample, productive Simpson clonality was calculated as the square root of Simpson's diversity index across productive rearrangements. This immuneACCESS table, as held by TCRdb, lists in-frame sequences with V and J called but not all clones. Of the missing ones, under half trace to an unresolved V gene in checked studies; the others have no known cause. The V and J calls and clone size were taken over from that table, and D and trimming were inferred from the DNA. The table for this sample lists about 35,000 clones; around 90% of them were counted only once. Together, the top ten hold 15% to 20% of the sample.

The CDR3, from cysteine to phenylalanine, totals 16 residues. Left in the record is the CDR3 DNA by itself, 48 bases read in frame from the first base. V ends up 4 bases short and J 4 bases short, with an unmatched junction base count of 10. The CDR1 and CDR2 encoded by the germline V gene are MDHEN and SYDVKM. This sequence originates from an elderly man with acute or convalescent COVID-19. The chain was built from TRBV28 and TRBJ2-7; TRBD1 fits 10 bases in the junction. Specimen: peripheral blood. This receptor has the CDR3 CASSSPGTGDTYEQYF. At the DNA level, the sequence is TGTGCCAGCAGTTCCCCCGGGACAGGGGATACGTACGAGCAGTACTTC.